This T cell receptor (beta chain) was identified during a study of cytomegalovirus exposure and HLA in healthy donors. Profiling relied on immunoSEQ multiplex PCR, and the TCRdb table lists in-frame clones only, not all of them. Among roughly 200,000 clones, about 80% were seen once, and the ten largest hold approximately 3%. The CDR3 is made up of 14 amino acids. The J segment lost 4 bases and the V segment lost 5 bases, leaving 3 bases of the junction unmatched. Germline values: CDR1 MNHNS, CDR2 SASEGT. This chain uses TRBV6-1 with TRBJ1-3; TRBD1 matches at 9 bases. The TCR sequence derives from a woman in her late teens or twenties in good health and CMV-seropositive. Sequencing was performed on PBMCs. Here the CDR3 reads CASSSGQGGNTIYF. The CDR3 nucleotides are TGTGCCAGCAGTTCGGGACAGGGCGGAAACACCATATATTTT.